The clone carrying this T cell receptor beta chain turned up a few times. TCRdb redid the calling of the 5' RACE reads with MiXCR, one entry per CDR3 protein. The sample contains 650,000 to 750,000 distinct CDR3 sequences, 20% to 25% of which appear only once. This entry is derived from a study of identical twins. CDR1 is SGHTA and CDR2 is FQGNSA in the germline V gene. Trimming pared 1 base from V and 4 bases from J, leaving 13 bases between. The CDR3 has 16 residues. These data were also reused for a study on T cells expressing NK-cell markers.

The source is a woman aged 18-29 years in good health. Material for sequencing was PBMCs. The V call is TRBV7-2, the J call TRBJ2-2; possibly TRBD2 for D (6 bases). The CDR3 here is CASSLVRTTLTGELFF. The CDR3 region has the DNA TGTGCCAGCAGCTTAGTCCGGACTACACTCACCGGGGAGCTGTTTTTT.